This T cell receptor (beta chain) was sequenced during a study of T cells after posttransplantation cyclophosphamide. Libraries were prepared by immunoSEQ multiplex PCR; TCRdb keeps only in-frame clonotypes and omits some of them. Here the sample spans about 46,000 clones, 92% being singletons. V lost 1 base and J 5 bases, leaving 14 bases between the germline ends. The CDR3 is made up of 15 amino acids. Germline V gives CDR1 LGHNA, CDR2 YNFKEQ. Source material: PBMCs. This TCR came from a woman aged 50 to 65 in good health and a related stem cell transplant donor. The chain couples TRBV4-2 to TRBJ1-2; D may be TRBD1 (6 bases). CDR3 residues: CASSQAPGEGYGYTF. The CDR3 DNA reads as TGTGCCAGCAGCCAAGCACCAGGGGAGGGTTATGGCTACACCTTC.